The 16 T cell receptor beta chains given below trace back to one sample, sequenced in a study of cytomegalovirus exposure and HLA in healthy donors. Primers included in the PCR were 60 Vbeta and 13 Jbeta primers. Sequencing used immunoSEQ multiplex PCR; TCRdb keeps in-frame clones, though not all of them. In all, the sample yields fewer than 200,000 clones. Material for sequencing was PBMCs. Source of these receptors: a man aged 25-40 years in good health and CMV-seronegative.

The chain recombines TRBV5-1 with TRBJ2-2, with D possibly being TRBD2 (5 bases). Trimming pared 4 bases from V and 1 base from J, leaving 8 bases between. Per germline, CDR1 SGHRS and CDR2 YFSETQ. This CDR3 has 14 amino acids. The CDR3 here is CASSRSGNTGELFF. The CDR3 bases are TGCGCCAGCAGCAGAAGCGGGAACACCGGGGAGCTGTTTTTT.

The genes are TRBV29-1 and TRBJ2-1, with D possibly matching TRBD2 (5 bases). This CDR3 comprises 14 residues. The germline gives CDR1 SQVTM, CDR2 ANQGSEA. V lost 5 bases and J 4 bases, leaving 15 bases between the germline ends. CDR3 nucleotides: TGCAGCGTTCTCCGGGATGAGGGATACAATGAGCAGTTCTTC. Translation gives CSVLRDEGYNEQFF.

CDR3 sequence: CASSWSGGVDEQFF. CDR3 DNA sequence: TGTGCCAGCAGCTGGAGCGGGGGGGTCGATGAGCAGTTCTTC. The rearrangement uses TRBV11-3 and TRBJ2-1; 10 nucleotides match TRBD2. The CDR3 runs to 14 residues. The ends lost 4 bases at V and 8 bases at J; junction bases unmatched: 5. Germline V gives CDR1 SGHNT, CDR2 YENEEA.

The V and J genes are TRBV7-9 and TRBJ2-1; 11 bases are shared with TRBD2. The CDR3 consists of 14 residues. V lost 5 bases and J lost 6; bases outside the gene matches: 3. Germline lookup yields CDR1 SEHNR and CDR2 FQNEAQ (reference sequence). For the CDR3, the DNA is TGTGCCAGCAGCCACGGGACTAGCGGCAATGAGCAGTTCTTC. This sequence encodes CASSHGTSGNEQFF.

CDR3: CASSADQSETQYF. In nucleotides, the CDR3 is TGCGCCAGCAGTGCAGATCAGTCGGAGACCCAGTACTTC. The V and J genes are TRBV10-1 and TRBJ2-5; D not resolved. This CDR3 is 13 amino acids long. Per germline, CDR1 WNHNN and CDR2 SYGVQD (reference sequence). V was pared by 4 bases and J by 5 bases, with 11 bases between.

The V and J genes are TRBV7-9 and TRBJ1-4, with D maybe TRBD1 (6 bases). CDR1 and CDR2 (germline): SEHNR, FQNEAQ (reference sequence). V dropped 5 bases and J dropped 8 bases, with 15 bases sitting between them. CDR3 length equals 14 residues. The CDR3: CASSLTGYGEKLFF. The CDR3 DNA reads TGTGCCAGCAGCCTTACAGGGTATGGCGAAAAACTGTTTTTT.

The gene calls are TRBV7-9 and TRBJ1-2; 11 bases align to TRBD1. Trimming cost V 3 bases and J 2 bases; bases outside gene matches: 2. The CDR3 runs to 15 residues. Germline-derived CDR1 and CDR2 are SEHNR and FQNEAQ (reference sequence). The CDR3 protein is CASSFGQGANYGYTF. The CDR3 bases are TGTGCCAGCAGCTTCGGACAGGGGGCCAACTATGGCTACACCTTC.

This chain connects TRBV5-1 to TRBJ2-7; 9 nucleotides align to TRBD2. Trimming took 0 bases from V and 7 from J; bases not matched to a gene: 14. The CDR3 runs 17 residues. Germline loops: CDR1 SGHRS, CDR2 YFSETQ. DNA of the CDR3: TGCGCCAGCAGCTTGGGGCCTAGCGGGACCCCCCTATTTGAGCAGTACTTC. Its translation: CASSLGPSGTPLFEQYF.

This chain connects TRBV6-5 to TRBJ2-7; D gene ambiguous. Trimming took off 6 bases at V and 0 bases at J, with 6 bases between the two ends. Germline V lookup: CDR1 MNHEY, CDR2 SVGAGI. The CDR3 sequence is 12 residues long. The CDR3 sequence is CASSPTSYEQYF. The CDR3, as DNA: TGTGCCAGCAGCCCTACCTCCTACGAGCAGTACTTC.

V usage is TRBV27 and J usage is TRBJ2-3; maybe TRBD1 (6 bases). This CDR3 has 15 amino acids. Germline assignment: CDR1 MNHEY and CDR2 SMNVEV (reference sequence). V lost 5 bases, J lost 2 bases, and 14 bases lay in between. The CDR3 nucleotides read TGTGCCAGCAGTCCCTCGGGACACCCCACAGATACGCAGTATTTT. It specifies CASSPSGHPTDTQYF.

This chain uses TRBV5-4 with TRBJ2-7, with no clear D. The CDR3 consists of 11 residues. V lost 0 bases to trimming and J lost 5 bases, with 3 bases between them. Per germline, CDR1 SGHNT and CDR2 YYREEE (reference sequence). The CDR3 loop is CASSLDNEQYF. The CDR3 region has the DNA TGTGCCAGCAGCTTGGACAACGAGCAGTACTTC.

The rearrangement links TRBV13 to TRBJ2-7; 10 bases align to TRBD1. The J segment lost 6 bases and the V segment lost 3 bases, leaving 8 bases of the junction unmatched. This CDR3 has 15 amino acids. Germline loops: CDR1 PRHDT, CDR2 FYEKMQ (reference sequence). The CDR3 region has the DNA TGTGCCAGCAGCTTGGGGGCCGGGACAGGGGCCGAGCAGTACTTC. Amino acids: CASSLGAGTGAEQYF.

The chain carries TRBV30 and TRBJ1-1; D unresolved. This CDR3 comprises 12 residues. Trimming took off 4 bases at V and 0 bases at J, with 6 bases between the two ends. Germline V gene sequence: CDR1 GTSNPN, CDR2 SVGIG (reference sequence). In DNA, the CDR3 is TGTGCCTGGAATATCCTGAACACTGAAGCTTTCTTT. Its translation: CAWNILNTEAFF.

This sequence joins TRBV25-1 and TRBJ2-5; D not resolved. CDR3 length equals 16 residues. The ends were cut back, 2 bases at V and 0 bases at J, with 13 bases in the middle. Germline V gives CDR1 MGHDK, CDR2 SYGVNS. CDR3 in amino acids: CASSEIGSSYQETQYF. CDR3 in DNA: TGTGCCAGCAGTGAAATTGGTAGCAGCTACCAAGAGACCCAGTACTTC.

V and J are TRBV6-5 and TRBJ1-1; 11 bases map to TRBD1. Trimming took 5 bases from V and 4 from J; bases not matched to a gene: 6. This CDR3 is 15 amino acids long. CDR1 is MNHEY, CDR2 SVGAGI, per germline. The CDR3 DNA sequence: TGTGCCAGCAGTCCATGGGGACAGGGGGGCACTGAAGCTTTCTTT. The encoded protein is CASSPWGQGGTEAFF.

DNA of the CDR3: TGCGCCAGCAGCCCCCGGGAGAATAATTCACCCCTCCACTTT. It codes for CASSPRENNSPLHF. V and J are TRBV5-1 and TRBJ1-6, with unresolved D. CDR1 is SGHRS, CDR2 YFSETQ, per germline. The CDR3 length is 14 residues. V lost 4 bases to trimming and J lost 5 bases, with 10 bases between them.